This T cell receptor beta chain was captured by sequencing in a study of kidney transplant recipient with SARS-CoV-2 infection. From the reads, TCRdb called clonotypes with MiXCR, one entry per CDR3 protein. Here the sample spans roughly 250,000 distinct CDR3 sequences, more than 25% being singletons. The CDR3 contains 15 residues. Germline loops: CDR1 SQVTM, CDR2 ANQGSEA. Comment on this clonotype: This may come from a read error, since a much larger clone is one base off.

The V gene is TRBV29-1, the J gene TRBJ1-1, with a weak D call TRBD1 (6 bases). This clonotype originated in a male patient in his thirties who had COVID-19 and was a kidney transplant recipient. Some T cells could come from the graft donor. The specimen comprised a blood sample, sampled at baseline and on day 111 from a kidney transplant recipient. Here the CDR3 reads CSAEDRGGTNTEVFF. DNA of the CDR3: TGCAGCGCCGAGGATAGGGGGGGGACCAACACTGAAGTTTTCTTT.